The 29 T cell receptor beta chains below all came from one sample that was sequenced in a study of blood T cell repertoires in COVID-19 (TCRdb year 2020). Libraries were made using the immunoSEQ multiplex PCR assay. As stored in TCRdb, this immuneACCESS dataset retains in-frame rearrangements with V and J assigned. A fraction of the clones does not appear; measured against another copy, unresolved V genes explain less than half of the discrepancy, and the remainder lacks a known reason. This sample holds 110,000 to 150,000 clones; 80% to 85% were observed only once. Jointly, the top ten make up 5.5% of the sample. The specimen was PBMCs or T cells enriched from blood (not recorded which). Receptors originate from a man in his forties or fifties with acute COVID-19.

The CDR3 nucleotides read TGTGCCAGCAGCCTAGAAGCGGGACCCACCGGGGAGCTGTTTTTT. Its protein product is CASSLEAGPTGELFF. This chain links TRBV7-2 with TRBJ2-2; 7 bases map to TRBD2. CDR3 size: 15 residues. Germline V CDR1 and CDR2: SGHTA, FQGNSA. Trimming removed 5 bases from V and 4 bases from J; junction bases left unmatched: 7.

This clone appeared once. The gene calls are TRBV5-6 and TRBJ1-2, with no clear D. Trimming stripped 3 bases from V and 10 bases from J, with 10 bases between. Germline lookup yields CDR1 SGHDT and CDR2 YYEEEE. CDR3 length: 11 residues. CDR3 residues: CASSSDLFYTF. In nucleotides, the CDR3 is TGTGCCAGCAGCTCGGACTTATTCTACACCTTC. The whole variable domain, filled in from reference TRBV5-6 and TRBJ1-2, reads DAGVTQSPTHLIKTRGQQVTLRCSPKSGHDTVSWYQQALGQGPQFIFQYYEEEERQRGNFPDRFSGHQFPNYSSELNVNALLLGDSALYLCASSSDLFYTFGSGTRLTVV.

The rearrangement joins TRBV7-2 to TRBJ2-3; 9 nucleotides align to TRBD2. Trimming removed 6 bases from V and 0 bases from J; junction bases left unmatched: 4. The CDR3 is 15 residues long. The germline gives CDR1 SGHTA, CDR2 FQGNSA. This chain's CDR3 is CASRALAGSTDTQYF. CDR3 DNA sequence: TGTGCCAGCAGGGCTCTAGCGGGGAGCACAGATACGCAGTATTTT. Full variable domain (missing parts from reference TRBV7-2 and TRBJ2-3): GAGVSQSPSNKVTEKGKDVELRCDPISGHTALYWYRQSLGQGLEFLIYFQGNSAPDKSGLPSDRFSAERTGGSVSTLTIQRTQQEDSAVYLCASRALAGSTDTQYFGPGTRLTVL.

The CDR3 spells CASTGSEAFF. CDR3 bases: TGTGCCAGCACGGGATCTGAAGCTTTCTTT. This sequence joins TRBV25-1 and TRBJ1-1; the D is unclear. V gave up 7 bases and J gave up 6 bases, with 6 bases separating them. The CDR3 has 10 residues. Germline V gives CDR1 MGHDK, CDR2 SYGVNS.

The chain combines TRBV6-5 with TRBJ1-3; no firm D call. Trimming removed 0 bases at V and 9 bases at J, with 9 bases between. The CDR3 has 13 residues. Germline lookup yields CDR1 MNHEY and CDR2 SVGAGI. CDR3 region: CASSYSQRSTIYF. The CDR3 DNA follows: TGTGCCAGCAGTTACTCGCAGAGGAGCACCATATATTTT.

J is TRBJ2-7 and V is TRBV15; the D gene is possibly TRBD1 (5 bases). The CDR3 loop spans 14 amino acids. The germline V gene encodes CDR1 LNHNV and CDR2 YYDKDF (reference sequence). V lost 2 bases and J 4 bases, leaving 12 bases between the germline ends. CDR3 DNA sequence: TGTGCCACCAGCAGACTACCTGCAGGGTACGAGCAGTACTTC. It is translated as CATSRLPAGYEQYF.

The V gene is TRBV29-1, the J gene TRBJ1-5; possibly TRBD1 for D (5 bases). Germline-derived CDR1 and CDR2 are SQVTM and ANQGSEA. Trimming removed 7 bases from V and 6 bases from J, with 22 bases in between. This CDR3 is 15 amino acids long. CDR3 in amino acids: CSASYGGGEGQPQHF. The CDR3 coding sequence is TGCAGCGCCTCCTATGGGGGAGGGGAGGGTCAGCCCCAGCATTTT.

The CDR3 DNA is TGTGGAAGCGGGAGGGGAATTACAGAGACCCAGTACTTC. Translated, it gives CGSGRGITETQYF. The chain couples TRBV5-6 to TRBJ2-5; 10 bases match TRBD2. Germline V gene data show CDR1 as SGHDT and CDR2 as YYEEEE. The CDR3 runs 13 residues.

The chain is built from TRBV7-9 and TRBJ1-3; D call uncertain. The germline gives CDR1 SEHNR, CDR2 FQNEAQ (reference sequence). The germline V and J ends were trimmed by 4 bases and 0 bases, with 10 bases remaining between them. This CDR3 has 15 amino acids. CDR3 protein: CASSSSGASGNTIYF. Written as DNA, the CDR3 is TGTGCCAGCAGCTCGTCGGGAGCCTCTGGAAACACCATATATTTT.

This chain connects TRBV19 to TRBJ1-3; 8 nucleotides agree with TRBD1. After removal of 6 bases from V and 4 bases from J, the junction contained 8 bases not matched to a gene. Germline lookup yields CDR1 LNHDA and CDR2 SQIVND (reference sequence). The CDR3 sequence is 15 residues long. CDR3 coding DNA: TGTGCCAGTAGCTCGCAGCGGGACAGGGGAAACACCATATATTTT. This codes for CASSSQRDRGNTIYF.

This clone was seen only once. The chain combines TRBV19 with TRBJ2-4; 9 bases are a match to TRBD1. CDR1 and CDR2 from the germline V gene are LNHDA and SQIVND (reference sequence). The CDR3 sequence is 14 residues long. The ends lost 5 bases at V and 7 bases at J; junction bases unmatched: 6. The DNA for the CDR3 is TGTGCCAGTAGTGACCGGGACAGGGTCAACATTCAGTACTTC. Its protein is CASSDRDRVNIQYF.

The rearrangement uses TRBV14 and TRBJ2-1, with TRBD1 identical over 9 bases. From germline, CDR1 is SGHDN and CDR2 FVKESK. V dropped 8 bases and J dropped 7; count of bases not matched to a gene: 9. This CDR3 comprises 14 residues. This CDR3 reads CASGRDRAGNEQFF. In DNA, the CDR3 is TGTGCCAGCGGAAGGGACAGGGCAGGGAATGAGCAGTTCTTC.

The chain couples TRBV5-1 to TRBJ1-4; maybe TRBD1 (5 bases). In germline, CDR1 is SGHRS, CDR2 YFSETQ. Trimming stripped 7 bases from V and 3 bases from J, with 16 bases between. CDR3 size: 15 residues. The CDR3 DNA is TGCGCCAGCGGGAGAGGGACTCAATCTAATGAAAAACTGTTTTTT. Protein sequence: CASGRGTQSNEKLFF.

The chain recombines TRBV5-1 with TRBJ2-7, with D perhaps TRBD2 (6 bases). The germline gives CDR1 SGHRS, CDR2 YFSETQ. The CDR3 has 14 residues. Trimming stripped 6 bases from V and 7 bases from J, with 20 bases between. This CDR3 is CASTKPGETGEQYF. DNA for the CDR3: TGCGCCAGCACCAAACCGGGGGAGACTGGAGAGCAGTACTTC.

The table lists this clone with a few counts. The chain combines TRBV27 with TRBJ2-1, with 7 bases aligning to TRBD2. V lost 6 bases, J lost 4 bases, and 18 bases stayed unmatched. Germline-derived CDR1 and CDR2 are MNHEY and SMNVEV (reference sequence). The CDR3 has 18 residues. CDR3 sequence: CASSPKAGLLGLYNEQFF. For the CDR3, the DNA is TGTGCCAGCAGCCCTAAAGCGGGGCTTTTGGGGCTATACAATGAGCAGTTCTTC.

The chain couples TRBV10-1 to TRBJ2-3; D gene uncertain. The ends were cut back, 4 bases at V and 0 bases at J, with 5 bases in the middle. Looked up from germline, CDR1 is WNHNN and CDR2 is SYGVQD (reference sequence). This CDR3 has 13 residues. The CDR3, as DNA: TGCGCCAGCAGTGTCTCTAGCACAGATACGCAGTATTTT. The encoded protein is CASSVSSTDTQYF.

Worth noting for this clone: One end of the junction varies from germline; a read error may be responsible. This chain's CDR3 is CASSLGGEEEKLFF. The CDR3 DNA follows: TGTGCCAGCAGTTTAGGGGGAGAGGAAGAAAAACTGTTTTTT. This chain links TRBV7-9 with TRBJ1-4; weak D call: TRBD1 (6 bases). This CDR3 spans 14 amino acids. In germline, CDR1 is SEHNR, CDR2 FQNEAQ (reference sequence).

The chain links TRBV28 to TRBJ1-5; perhaps TRBD1 as D (5 bases). The CDR3 runs 15 residues. Germline CDR1 MDHEN, CDR2 SYDVKM. V lost 2 bases, J lost 6 bases, and 14 bases lay in between. The CDR3 coding sequence is TGTGCCAGCAGTTTAAACCCAGGGTGGCCTCAGCCCCAGCATTTT. This gives the protein CASSLNPGWPQPQHF.

The rearrangement uses TRBV19 and TRBJ2-1; 7 positions agree with TRBD2. Per the germline V gene, CDR1 is LNHDA and CDR2 is SQIVND (reference sequence). This CDR3 comprises 13 residues. V shed 6 bases and J 8 bases; nucleotides not matched to a gene: 7. The CDR3 sequence: CASSPAGDYEQFF. The CDR3 DNA reads as TGTGCCAGTAGCCCCGCGGGGGATTATGAGCAGTTCTTC. The full variable domain, completed using reference TRBV19 and TRBJ2-1, is DGGITQSPKYLFRKEGQNVTLSCEQNLNHDAMYWYRQDPGQGLRLIYYSQIVNDFQKGDIAEGYSVSREKKESFPLTVTSAQKNPTAFYLCASSPAGDYEQFFGPGTRLTVL.

This clone appeared a single time. J is TRBJ1-4 and V is TRBV19; 7 bases agree with TRBD1. CDR1 and CDR2 from the germline V gene are LNHDA and SQIVND (reference sequence). The CDR3 sequence is 15 residues long. V was clipped by 5 bases and J by 8 bases; unmatched bases: 11. The CDR3 loop is CASSVPQGVKEKLFF. As DNA, the CDR3 is TGTGCCAGTAGTGTGCCTCAGGGGGTTAAAGAAAAACTGTTTTTT. The variable domain in full, completed from reference TRBV19 and TRBJ1-4, reads DGGITQSPKYLFRKEGQNVTLSCEQNLNHDAMYWYRQDPGQGLRLIYYSQIVNDFQKGDIAEGYSVSREKKESFPLTVTSAQKNPTAFYLCASSVPQGVKEKLFFGSGTQLSVL.

The CDR3 here is CSVAGQGPGNTIYF. The CDR3 DNA sequence: TGCAGCGTTGCTGGACAGGGACCTGGAAACACCATATATTTT. The chain employs TRBV29-1 and TRBJ1-3, with TRBD1 identical over 8 bases. Trimming removed 4 bases from V and 2 bases from J; junction bases left unmatched: 4. Germline values: CDR1 SQVTM, CDR2 ANQGSEA. CDR3 length equals 14 residues.

V is TRBV5-1 and J is TRBJ1-2, with 7 bases fitting TRBD1. The CDR3 sequence is 15 residues long. V gave up 1 base and J gave up 8 bases; unmatched junction bases: 11. Per germline, CDR1 SGHRS and CDR2 YFSETQ. This chain's CDR3 is CASSLFAGQGVGYTF. CDR3 in DNA: TGCGCCAGCAGCTTGTTCGCCGGGCAGGGGGTAGGCTACACCTTC. The full variable domain, with the rest looked up from reference TRBV5-1 and TRBJ1-2, is KAGVTQTPRYLIKTRGQQVTLSCSPISGHRSVSWYQQTPGQGLQFLFEYFSETQRNKGNFPGRFSGRQFSNSRSEMNVSTLELGDSALYLCASSLFAGQGVGYTFGSGTRLTVV.

CDR3 sequence (DNA): TGTGCCAGCACTCTCCAACAGGGGAACTATGGCTACACCTTC. The encoded protein is CASTLQQGNYGYTF. The rearrangement joins TRBV28 to TRBJ1-2; 7 bases align to TRBD1. From germline, CDR1 is MDHEN and CDR2 SYDVKM. There are 14 residues in the CDR3. V shed 7 bases, J shed 2 bases, and the junction held 7 bases outside the gene matches.

This clone was seen a single time. The V gene is TRBV29-1, the J gene TRBJ2-2; D gene uncertain. Germline V CDR1 and CDR2: SQVTM, ANQGSEA. Trimming stripped 5 bases from V and 2 bases from J, with 9 bases between. This CDR3 is 13 amino acids long. CDR3 sequence reads: CSVSFLNTGELFF. For the CDR3, the DNA is TGCAGCGTTTCTTTTCTCAACACCGGGGAGCTGTTTTTT.

The chain links TRBV11-2 to TRBJ2-7; possible D gene TRBD2, 6 bases. The CDR3 is made up of 13 amino acids. The germline CDR1 and CDR2 sequences are SGHAT and FQNNGV. V was cut by 6 bases and J by 2 bases, with 11 bases left in between. For the CDR3, the DNA is TGTGCCAGCAGTCTCTGGGGGGCCTACGAGCAGTACTTC. It is translated as CASSLWGAYEQYF. Complete variable domain (other parts from reference TRBV11-2 and TRBJ2-7): EAGVAQSPRYKIIEKRQSVAFWCNPISGHATLYWYQQILGQGPKLLIQFQNNGVVDDSQLPKDRFSAERLKGVDSTLKIQPAKLEDSAVYLCASSLWGAYEQYFGPGTRLTVT.

The chain combines TRBV11-2 with TRBJ1-1, with D tentatively TRBD1 (6 bases). The ends were cut back, 4 bases at V and 5 bases at J, with 23 bases in the middle. Germline V CDR1 and CDR2: SGHAT, FQNNGV. The CDR3 has 17 amino acids. The CDR3 loop reads CASSYRRGGAERTEAFF. The DNA for the CDR3 is TGTGCCAGCAGCTATAGGCGGGGGGGGGCTGAGAGAACTGAAGCTTTCTTT.

The chain combines TRBV2 with TRBJ2-5; 9 bases agree with TRBD2. Germline V gene data show CDR1 as SNHLY and CDR2 as FYNNEI. V was clipped by 6 bases and J by 7 bases; unmatched bases: 6. This CDR3 spans 13 amino acids. The CDR3 nucleotides are TGTGCCAGCAGCCTAGCGGGGAGGGGGACCCAGTACTTC. Amino acid sequence: CASSLAGRGTQYF.

The chain uses TRBV4-1 and TRBJ1-2; TRBD1 matches at 9 bases. V lost 1 base to trimming and J lost 7 bases; unmatched junction nucleotides: 7. CDR3 length equals 15 residues. Per germline, CDR1 MGHRA and CDR2 YSYEKL. CDR3 sequence (DNA): TGCGCCAGCAGCCAAGGTGGGACAGGGTTCGGTGGCTACACCTTC. Translating it yields CASSQGGTGFGGYTF.

V gene TRBV13 combines with J gene TRBJ1-2, with TRBD1 matching 12 bases. In germline, CDR1 is PRHDT, CDR2 FYEKMQ (reference sequence). The junction had 1 base not matched to a gene; V was cut back by 0 bases and J by 8 bases. CDR3 length: 14 amino acids. CDR3 nucleotide sequence: TGTGCCAGCAGCTTAGGCGGGACAGGGGGCGGCTACACCTTC. This sequence encodes CASSLGGTGGGYTF. Based on the CDR3 plus reference TRBV13 and TRBJ1-2, the full variable domain is AAGVIQSPRHLIKEKRETATLKCYPIPRHDTVYWYQQGPGQDPQFLISFYEKMQSDKGSIPDRFSAQQFSDYHSELNMSSLELGDSALYFCASSLGGTGGGYTFGSGTRLTVV.